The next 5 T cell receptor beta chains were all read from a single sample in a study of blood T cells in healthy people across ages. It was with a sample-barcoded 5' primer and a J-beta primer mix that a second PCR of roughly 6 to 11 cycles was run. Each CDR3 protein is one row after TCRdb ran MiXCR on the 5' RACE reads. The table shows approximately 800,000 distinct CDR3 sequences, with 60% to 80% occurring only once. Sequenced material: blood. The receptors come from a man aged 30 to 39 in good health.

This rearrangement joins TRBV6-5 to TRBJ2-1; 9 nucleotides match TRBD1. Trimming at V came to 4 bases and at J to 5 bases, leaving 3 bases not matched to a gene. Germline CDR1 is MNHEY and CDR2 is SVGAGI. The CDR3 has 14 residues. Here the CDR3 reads CASSSWTGDNEQFF. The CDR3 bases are TGTGCCAGCAGTTCATGGACAGGGGACAATGAGCAGTTCTTC.

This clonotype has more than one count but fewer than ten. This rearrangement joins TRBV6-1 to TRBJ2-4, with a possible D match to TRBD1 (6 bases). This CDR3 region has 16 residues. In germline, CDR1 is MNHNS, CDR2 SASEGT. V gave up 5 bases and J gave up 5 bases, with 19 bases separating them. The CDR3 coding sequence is TGTGCCAGCAGTATTTTATTCGGAGAGGGGGAAAACATTCAGTACTTC. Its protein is CASSILFGEGENIQYF.

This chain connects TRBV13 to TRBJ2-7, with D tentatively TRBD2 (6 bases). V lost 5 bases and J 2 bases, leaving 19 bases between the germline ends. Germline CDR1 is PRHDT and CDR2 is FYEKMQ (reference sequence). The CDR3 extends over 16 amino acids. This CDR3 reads CASSPKLSSDPYEQYF. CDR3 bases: TGTGCCAGCAGCCCTAAGTTGTCTAGCGACCCCTACGAGCAGTACTTC.

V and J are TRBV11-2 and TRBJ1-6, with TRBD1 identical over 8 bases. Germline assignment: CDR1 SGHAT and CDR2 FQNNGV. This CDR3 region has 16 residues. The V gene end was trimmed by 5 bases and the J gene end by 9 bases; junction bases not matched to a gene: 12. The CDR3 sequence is CASSLSGQGYRSPLHF. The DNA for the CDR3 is TGTGCCAGCAGCCTTTCCGGACAGGGCTACCGTTCACCCCTCCACTTT.

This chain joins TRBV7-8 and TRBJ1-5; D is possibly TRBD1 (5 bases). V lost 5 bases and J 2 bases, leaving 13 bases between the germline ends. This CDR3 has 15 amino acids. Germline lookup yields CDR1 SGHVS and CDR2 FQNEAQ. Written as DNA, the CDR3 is TGTGCCAGCAGCGACTGGGGGATCGGCAATCAGCCCCAGCATTTT. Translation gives CASSDWGIGNQPQHF. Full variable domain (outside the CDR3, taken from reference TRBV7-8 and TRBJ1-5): GAGVSQSPRYKVAKRGQDVALRCDPISGHVSLFWYQQALGQGPEFLTYFQNEAQLDKSGLPSDRFFAERPEGSVSTLKIQRTQQEDSAVYLCASSDWGIGNQPQHFGDGTRLSIL.